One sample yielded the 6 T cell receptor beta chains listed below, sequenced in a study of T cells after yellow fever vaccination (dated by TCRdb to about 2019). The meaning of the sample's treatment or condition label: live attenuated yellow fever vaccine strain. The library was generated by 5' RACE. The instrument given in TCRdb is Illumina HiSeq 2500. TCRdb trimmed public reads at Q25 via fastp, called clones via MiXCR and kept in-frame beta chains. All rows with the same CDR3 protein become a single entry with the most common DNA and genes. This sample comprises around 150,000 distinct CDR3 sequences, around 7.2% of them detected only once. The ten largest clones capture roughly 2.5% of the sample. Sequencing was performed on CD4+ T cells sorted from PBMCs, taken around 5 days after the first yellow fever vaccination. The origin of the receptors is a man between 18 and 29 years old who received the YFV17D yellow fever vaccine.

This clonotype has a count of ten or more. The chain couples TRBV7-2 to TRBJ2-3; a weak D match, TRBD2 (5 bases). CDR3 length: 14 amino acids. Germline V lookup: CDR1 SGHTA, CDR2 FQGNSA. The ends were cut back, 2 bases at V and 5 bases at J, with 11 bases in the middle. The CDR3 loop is CASSLRLARDTQYF. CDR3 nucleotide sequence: TGTGCCAGCAGCTTACGGCTAGCTAGAGATACGCAGTATTTT.

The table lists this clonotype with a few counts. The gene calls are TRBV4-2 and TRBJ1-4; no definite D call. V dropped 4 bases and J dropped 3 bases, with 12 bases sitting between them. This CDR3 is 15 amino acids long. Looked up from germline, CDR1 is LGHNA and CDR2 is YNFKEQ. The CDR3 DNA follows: TGTGCCAGCAGCCCGGACGGGTCACCTAATGAAAAACTGTTTTTT. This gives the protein CASSPDGSPNEKLFF.

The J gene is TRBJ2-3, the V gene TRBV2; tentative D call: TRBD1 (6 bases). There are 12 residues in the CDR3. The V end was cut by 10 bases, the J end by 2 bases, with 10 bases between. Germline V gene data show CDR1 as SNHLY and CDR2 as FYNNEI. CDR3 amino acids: CATRDNTDTQYF. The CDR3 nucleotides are TGTGCCACCCGGGACAACACAGATACGCAGTATTTT.

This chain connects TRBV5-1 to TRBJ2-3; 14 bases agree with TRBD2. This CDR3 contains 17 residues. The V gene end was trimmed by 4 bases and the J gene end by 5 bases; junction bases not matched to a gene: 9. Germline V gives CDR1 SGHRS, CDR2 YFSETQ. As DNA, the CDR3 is TGCGCCAGCAGCCGACTAGCGGGGGGGCCTGTGTTAGATACGCAGTATTTT. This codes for CASSRLAGGPVLDTQYF.

This chain's CDR3 is CASSLFGQGEKLFF. CDR3 bases: TGTGCCAGCAGCTTATTTGGACAGGGTGAAAAACTGTTTTTT. V is TRBV7-2 and J is TRBJ1-4, with 8 positions matching TRBD1. Trimming took 2 bases from V and 7 from J; bases not matched to a gene: 3. CDR1 SGHTA and CDR2 FQGNSA come from the germline V gene. The CDR3 contains 14 residues.

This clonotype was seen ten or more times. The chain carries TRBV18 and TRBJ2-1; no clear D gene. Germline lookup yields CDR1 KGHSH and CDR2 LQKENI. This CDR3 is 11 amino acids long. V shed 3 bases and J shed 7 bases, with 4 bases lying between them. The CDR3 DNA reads TGTGCCAGCTCACCCCGGAATGAGCAGTTCTTC. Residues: CASSPRNEQFF.